These 28 T cell receptor beta chains share one sample of origin, sequenced in a study of T cell repertoires in cytomegalovirus infection. These TCRs are of unknown antigen specificity. TCRdb processed the reads anew with MiXCR; each CDR3 protein has one entry. The sample shows some 500,000 distinct CDR3 sequences, just under 40% of them seen only once. The material sequenced was cultured PBMCs, taken from culture after CMV antigen stimulation. The receptors here all came from a human donor in good health (CMV status not recorded). Some clones in this sample may be carry-over from other donors' samples.

Details on this clonotype: The final CDR3 position lacks the conserved phenylalanine or tryptophan, pointing to a likely read error. The chain is built from TRBV12-3 or TRBV12-4 and TRBJ1-5; D is uncertain. The V end was cut by 7 bases, the J end by 0 bases, with 10 bases between. The CDR3 runs to 14 residues. This chain's CDR3 is CASIPRSSNQPQHY. DNA of the CDR3: TGTGCCAGCATCCCGAGATCTAGCAATCAGCCCCAGCATTAT.

The rearrangement links TRBV12-3 or TRBV12-4 to TRBJ2-1, with 9 bases that match TRBD2. CDR3 length equals 15 residues. The ends lost 5 bases at V and 5 bases at J; junction bases unmatched: 7. Here the CDR3 reads CASSPRAGGHNEQFF. The CDR3 coding sequence is TGTGCCAGCAGTCCACGAGCGGGAGGACACAATGAGCAGTTCTTC.

This clonotype was seen a few times. V usage is TRBV12-3 or TRBV12-4 and J usage is TRBJ2-3; D not resolved. V gave up 6 bases and J gave up 2 bases, with 12 bases separating them. The CDR3 has 14 residues. CDR3 coding DNA: TGTGCCAGCAGGCTCTTGGTCTACACAGATACGCAGTATTTT. It is translated as CASRLLVYTDTQYF.

The chain carries TRBV6-5 and TRBJ2-6, with 9 bases that match TRBD2. The CDR3 is 14 amino acids. The V gene's germline CDR1 is MNHEY and CDR2 SVGAGI. J gave up 10 bases and V 7 bases, and 8 bases lay outside the gene matches. The chain's CDR3 is CASKQLAGQNVLTF. CDR3 bases: TGTGCCAGCAAACAACTAGCGGGCCAGAACGTCCTGACTTTC.

The V and J genes are TRBV9 and TRBJ2-1, with 9 bases identical to TRBD2. V lost 0 bases and J lost 1; bases outside the gene matches: 14. Germline lookup yields CDR1 SGDLS and CDR2 YYNGEE. The CDR3 is 20 amino acids. CDR3: CASSVGIAGARISSYNEQFF. The CDR3, as DNA: TGTGCCAGCAGCGTAGGTATAGCGGGAGCGAGAATTTCTTCCTACAATGAGCAGTTCTTC.

The rearrangement links TRBV12-3 or TRBV12-4 to TRBJ1-6, with 7 bases fitting TRBD1. V was pared by 6 bases and J by 10 bases, with 9 bases of the junction left unmatched. The CDR3 runs 14 residues. For the CDR3, the DNA is TGTGCCAGCAGGGCGACAGGGAGGAACTCACCCCTCCACTTT. Amino acid sequence: CASRATGRNSPLHF.

This clonotype has ten or more counts. This chain connects TRBV7-6 to TRBJ2-1; the match to TRBD2 covers 8 bases. Germline loops: CDR1 SGHVS, CDR2 FNYEAQ. This CDR3 spans 15 amino acids. V dropped 5 bases and J dropped 3; count of bases not matched to a gene: 6. DNA for the CDR3: TGTGCCAGCAGCCTTACTAGCGGACGCTACAATGAGCAGTTCTTC. Encoded protein: CASSLTSGRYNEQFF.

The chain has TRBV7-2 and TRBJ1-5; unclear D gene. The V and J ends lost 5 bases and 4 bases respectively, with 12 bases between them. The length of the CDR3 is 14 residues. Germline CDR1 is SGHTA and CDR2 is FQGNSA. In DNA, the CDR3 is TGTGCCAGCAGCCCATTGGCCCTTAATCAGCCCCAGCATTTT. As protein: CASSPLALNQPQHF.

The chain combines TRBV6-6 with TRBJ1-3; TRBD1 matches 7 bases. V lost 5 bases to trimming and J lost 3 bases; unmatched junction nucleotides: 13. The CDR3 totals 17 residues. From germline, CDR1 is MNHNY and CDR2 SVGAGI (reference sequence). The CDR3 sequence is CASSNTRQGRDGNTIYF. For the CDR3, the DNA is TGTGCCAGCAGTAACACCCGACAGGGAAGGGATGGAAACACCATATATTTT.

This rearrangement joins TRBV20-1 to TRBJ1-1, with a tentative D call TRBD1 (5 bases). Germline V gene lookup returns CDR1 DFQATT and CDR2 SNEGSKA (reference sequence). The CDR3 contains 12 residues. Here the CDR3 reads CSPGRRNTEAFF. Here the CDR3 DNA reads TGCAGCCCGGGACGGCGGAACACTGAAGCTTTCTTT.

The V call is TRBV12-3 or TRBV12-4, the J call TRBJ2-7; D possibly corresponds to TRBD1 (5 bases). V was cut by 5 bases and J by 2 bases, with 13 bases left in between. The CDR3 extends over 14 amino acids. The CDR3 spells CASSLRGRAYEQYF. CDR3 coding DNA: TGTGCCAGCAGTCTTAGGGGCAGGGCCTACGAGCAGTACTTC.

This chain connects TRBV2 to TRBJ2-2; a weak D match, TRBD2 (5 bases). The V and J ends lost 6 bases and 4 bases respectively, with 15 bases between them. Germline V gene sequence: CDR1 SNHLY, CDR2 FYNNEI. This CDR3 is 15 amino acids long. The CDR3 loop is CASRPGGASTGELFF. CDR3 DNA: TGTGCCAGCAGACCCGGAGGTGCGAGCACCGGGGAGCTGTTTTTT. Looking up the rest from reference TRBV2 and TRBJ2-2 gives the full variable domain: EPEVTQTPSHQVTQMGQEVILRCVPISNHLYFYWYRQILGQKVEFLVSFYNNEISEKSEIFDDQFSVERPDGSNFTLKIRSTKLEDSAMYFCASRPGGASTGELFFGEGSRLTVL.

The V gene is TRBV11-2, the J gene TRBJ2-1, with D unclear. The CDR3 covers 13 residues. Trimming left V 10 bases short and J 4 bases short, with 14 bases between. Looked up from germline, CDR1 is SGHAT and CDR2 is FQNNGV. This CDR3 reads CATEAHNYNEQFF. In DNA form, the CDR3 reads TGTGCCACAGAGGCCCACAATTACAATGAGCAGTTCTTC.

This clonotype was found many times. The genes are TRBV7-6 and TRBJ2-1; 8 nucleotides line up with TRBD2. The CDR3 runs to 15 residues. V gave up 6 bases and J gave up 5 bases; unmatched junction bases: 9. Germline V gene data show CDR1 as SGHVS and CDR2 as FNYEAQ. The CDR3: CASRPVAGGDNEQFF. CDR3 sequence (DNA): TGTGCCAGCAGGCCAGTTGCGGGAGGTGACAATGAGCAGTTCTTC.

The chain has TRBV6-5 and TRBJ1-1; D unresolved. The CDR3 loop spans 13 amino acids. Germline values: CDR1 MNHEY, CDR2 SVGAGI. V shed 0 bases and J shed 3 bases, with 5 bases lying between them. CDR3 sequence (DNA): TGTGCCAGCAGTTACTCTGTTGACACTGAAGCTTTCTTT. Translated, it gives CASSYSVDTEAFF.

This clonotype was recorded at least ten times. The rearrangement links TRBV7-2 to TRBJ2-3; perhaps TRBD1 as D (6 bases). V was cut by 1 base and J by 2 bases, with 7 bases left in between. The CDR3 runs 14 residues. The germline gives CDR1 SGHTA, CDR2 FQGNSA. The CDR3 protein is CASSLEGDTDTQYF. The CDR3 DNA reads TGTGCCAGCAGCTTAGAGGGGGACACAGATACGCAGTATTTT.

The chain couples TRBV28 to TRBJ1-1; no firm D call. The V gene's germline CDR1 is MDHEN and CDR2 SYDVKM. This CDR3 has 12 residues. Trimming took off 7 bases at V and 4 bases at J, with 10 bases between the two ends. CDR3 sequence reads: CASKGPGTEAFF. The CDR3 nucleotides are TGTGCCAGCAAAGGTCCGGGCACTGAAGCTTTCTTT.

The chain employs TRBV6-2 or TRBV6-3 and TRBJ2-5, with 9 bases matching TRBD2. Per the germline V gene, CDR1 is MNHEY and CDR2 is SVGEGT. CDR3 length: 18 amino acids. Trimming took 4 bases from V and 4 from J; bases not matched to a gene: 16. CDR3 sequence reads: CASSSQSRLAVKGETQYF. The CDR3 bases are TGTGCCAGCAGTTCCCAATCCCGACTAGCGGTCAAGGGAGAGACCCAGTACTTC.

This chain connects TRBV12-3 or TRBV12-4 to TRBJ1-1; 10 bases fit TRBD1. This CDR3 has 15 residues. V lost 10 bases to trimming and J lost 5 bases; unmatched junction nucleotides: 13. CDR3 in DNA: TGTGCCACTTCCGGCGGGACAGGGGAGGTAACTGAAGCTTTCTTT. Translated, it gives CATSGGTGEVTEAFF.

V usage is TRBV7-2 and J usage is TRBJ2-3; no reliable D call. Per germline, CDR1 SGHTA and CDR2 FQGNSA. Trimming left V 5 bases short and J 3 bases short, with 6 bases between. CDR3 length: 12 residues. CDR3 DNA: TGTGCCAGCAGCAGAGTGACAGATACGCAGTATTTT. This gives the protein CASSRVTDTQYF.

The rearrangement uses TRBV2 and TRBJ2-1; D is unclear. Trimming removed 1 base at V and 3 bases at J, with 10 bases between. The CDR3 runs 15 residues. CDR1 and CDR2 from the germline V gene are SNHLY and FYNNEI. The CDR3 DNA reads as TGTGCCAGCAGTGAAGGTCGGCAGAGCTACAATGAGCAGTTCTTC. This translates into CASSEGRQSYNEQFF.

The chain combines TRBV11-2 with TRBJ2-5, with TRBD2 matching over 9 bases. The CDR3 spans 17 residues. Losses at the gene ends were 5 bases for V and 5 bases for J; bases not matched to a gene: 15. CDR1 and CDR2 (germline): SGHAT, FQNNGV. CDR3 in amino acids: CASSGGALAGAGETQYF. CDR3 DNA sequence: TGTGCCAGCAGCGGCGGGGCGTTAGCGGGGGCGGGGGAGACCCAGTACTTC. The full variable domain, with the rest looked up from reference TRBV11-2 and TRBJ2-5, is EAGVAQSPRYKIIEKRQSVAFWCNPISGHATLYWYQQILGQGPKLLIQFQNNGVVDDSQLPKDRFSAERLKGVDSTLKIQPAKLEDSAVYLCASSGGALAGAGETQYFGPGTRLLVL.

As to this clonotype: This clone may be a read error of a much larger clone one base away. V gene TRBV6-1 combines with J gene TRBJ2-3; 7 nucleotides align to TRBD2. The germline V gene has CDR1 MNHNS and CDR2 SASEGT. The CDR3 has 13 amino acids. With V trimmed by 7 bases and J by 1 base, 2 bases remained unmatched. The CDR3 is CASIRGGTDTQYF. CDR3 nucleotide sequence: TGTGCCAGCATCCGGGGGGGCACAGATACGCAGTATTTT.

CDR3 loop: CVTTGDYNSPLHF. For the CDR3, the DNA is TGCGTAACGACAGGGGACTATAATTCACCCCTCCACTTT. The chain combines TRBV20-1 with TRBJ1-6, with TRBD1 matching 8 bases. This CDR3 spans 13 amino acids. CDR1 and CDR2 (germline): DFQATT, SNEGSKA (reference sequence).

This clonotype came up many times. CDR3 loop: CASSYRRTSGRETQYF. The CDR3 DNA follows: TGTGCCAGCAGCTACCGAAGGACTAGCGGGAGAGAGACCCAGTACTTC. The chain uses TRBV7-8 and TRBJ2-5, with TRBD2 matching 13 bases. Germline CDR1 is SGHVS and CDR2 is FQNEAQ. The CDR3 consists of 16 residues. J was trimmed by 4 bases and V by 4 bases; bases with no gene match: 6. Based on the CDR3 plus reference TRBV7-8 and TRBJ2-5, the full variable domain is GAGVSQSPRYKVAKRGQDVALRCDPISGHVSLFWYQQALGQGPEFLTYFQNEAQLDKSGLPSDRFFAERPEGSVSTLKIQRTQQEDSAVYLCASSYRRTSGRETQYFGPGTRLLVL.

The rearrangement joins TRBV2 to TRBJ1-5, with D possibly matching TRBD1 (6 bases). Trimming shortened V by 7 bases and J by 2 bases, and 12 bases separated the two germline ends. The CDR3 totals 14 residues. Germline CDR1 and CDR2: SNHLY and FYNNEI. The CDR3 DNA reads as TGTGCCAGCACCCCCGAGGGGGGCAATCAGCCCCAGCATTTT. Its protein product is CASTPEGGNQPQHF.

This clonotype has only a few counts. J is TRBJ2-1 and V is TRBV6-8; D is undetermined. The CDR3 spans 12 residues. V was cut by 8 bases and J by 10 bases, with 15 bases left in between. From germline, CDR1 is MNHGY and CDR2 SAAAGT. The CDR3 region has the DNA TGTGCCAGCGGCGGTGAGAGTCTCGAGCAGTTCTTC. Protein: CASGGESLEQFF.

J is TRBJ2-3 and V is TRBV12-3 or TRBV12-4, with 12 bases identical to TRBD2. After removal of 2 bases from V and 4 bases from J, the junction contained 4 bases not matched to a gene. This CDR3 contains 16 residues. The CDR3 sequence is CASSLSPSGGADTQYF. The DNA for the CDR3 is TGTGCCAGCAGTTTATCGCCTAGCGGGGGGGCAGATACGCAGTATTTT.